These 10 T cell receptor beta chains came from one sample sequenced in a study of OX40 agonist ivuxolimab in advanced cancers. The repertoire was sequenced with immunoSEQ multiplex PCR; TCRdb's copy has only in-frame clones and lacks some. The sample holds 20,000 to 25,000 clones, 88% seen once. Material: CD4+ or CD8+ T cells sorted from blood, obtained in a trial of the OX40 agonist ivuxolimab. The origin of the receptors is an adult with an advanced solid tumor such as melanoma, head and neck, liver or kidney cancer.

This chain's CDR3 is CASSQEGQGLYEQYF. The CDR3 DNA is TGCGCCAGCAGCCAAGAGGGACAGGGTCTCTACGAGCAGTACTTC. The V gene is TRBV4-3, the J gene TRBJ2-7, with 9 positions matching TRBD1. Germline V gives CDR1 LGHNA, CDR2 YSLEER. The CDR3 runs to 15 residues. V trimming: 0 bases; J trimming: 3 bases; junction bases outside the gene matches: 3.

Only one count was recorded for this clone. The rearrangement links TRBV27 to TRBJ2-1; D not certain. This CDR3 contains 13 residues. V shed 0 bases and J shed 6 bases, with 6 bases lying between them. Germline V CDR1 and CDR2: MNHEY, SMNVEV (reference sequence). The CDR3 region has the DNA TGTGCCAGCAGTTTATCAGGTAGCAATGAGCAGTTCTTC. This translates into CASSLSGSNEQFF.

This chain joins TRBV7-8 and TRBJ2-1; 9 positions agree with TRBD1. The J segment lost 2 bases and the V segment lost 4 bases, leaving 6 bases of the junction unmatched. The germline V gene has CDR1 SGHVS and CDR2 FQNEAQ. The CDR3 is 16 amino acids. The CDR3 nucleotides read TGTGCCAGCAGCTCGACGGACAGGGGAACCTACAATGAGCAGTTCTTC. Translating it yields CASSSTDRGTYNEQFF.

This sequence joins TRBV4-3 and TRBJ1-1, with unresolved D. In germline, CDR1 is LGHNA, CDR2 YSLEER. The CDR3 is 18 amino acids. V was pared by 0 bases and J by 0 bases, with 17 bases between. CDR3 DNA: TGCGCCAGCAGCCAAGATGCCCAGGATATCGGTATGAACACTGAAGCTTTCTTT. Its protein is CASSQDAQDIGMNTEAFF.

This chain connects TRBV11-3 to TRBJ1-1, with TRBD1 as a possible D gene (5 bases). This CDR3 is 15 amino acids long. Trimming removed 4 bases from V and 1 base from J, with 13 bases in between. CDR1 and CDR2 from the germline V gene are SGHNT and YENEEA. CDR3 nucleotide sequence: TGTGCCAGCAGCTCGCGGGACTCTCGGAACACTGAAGCTTTCTTT. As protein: CASSSRDSRNTEAFF.

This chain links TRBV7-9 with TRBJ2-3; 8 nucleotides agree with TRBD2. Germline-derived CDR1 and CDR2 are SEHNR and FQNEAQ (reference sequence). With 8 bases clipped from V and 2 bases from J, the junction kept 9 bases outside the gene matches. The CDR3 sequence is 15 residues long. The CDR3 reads CASLSTSGTTDTQYF. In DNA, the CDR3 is TGTGCCAGCTTGAGTACTAGCGGTACCACAGATACGCAGTATTTT.

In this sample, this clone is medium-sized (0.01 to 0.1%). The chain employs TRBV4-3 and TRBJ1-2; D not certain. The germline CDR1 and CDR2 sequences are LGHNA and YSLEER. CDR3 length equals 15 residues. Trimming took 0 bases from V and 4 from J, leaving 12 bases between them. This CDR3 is CASSQDFDSSYGYTF. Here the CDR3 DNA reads TGCGCCAGCAGCCAAGATTTCGATAGTAGCTATGGCTACACCTTC.

The CDR3 coding sequence is TGCGCCAGCAGCCGGAGAGGAGAGAACAATGAGCAGTTCTTC. It is translated as CASSRRGENNEQFF. The chain uses TRBV4-3 and TRBJ2-1; D gene unclear. The ends were cut back, 4 bases at V and 5 bases at J, with 12 bases in the middle. Germline V lookup: CDR1 LGHNA, CDR2 YSLEER. The CDR3 sequence is 14 residues long.

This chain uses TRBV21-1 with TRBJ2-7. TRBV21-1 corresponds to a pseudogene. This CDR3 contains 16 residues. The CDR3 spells CASSNGEGTLRYEQYF. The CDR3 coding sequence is TGTGCCAGCAGCAACGGGGAAGGGACCCTGAGGTACGAGCAGTACTTC.

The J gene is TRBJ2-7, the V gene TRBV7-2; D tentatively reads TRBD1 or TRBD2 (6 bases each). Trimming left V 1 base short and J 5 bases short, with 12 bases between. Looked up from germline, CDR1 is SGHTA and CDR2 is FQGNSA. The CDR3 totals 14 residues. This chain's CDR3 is CASSLDGGGDEQYF. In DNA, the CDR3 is TGTGCCAGCAGCTTAGATGGGGGCGGGGACGAGCAGTACTTC.